This TCR beta chain was captured by sequencing in a study of blood T cells in healthy people across ages. PBMCs numbering at least 6 million were isolated per sample. CDR1 SQVTM and CDR2 ANQGSEA come from the germline V gene. This CDR3 has 12 amino acids. V shed 7 bases, J shed 4 bases, and the junction held 6 bases outside the gene matches. This clonotype was seen many times. Its antigen remains unidentified. Whole-study findings and limits: Calculation of diversity from one million T cells yielded estimates considered to be underestimates. Naive T cell percentage showed a strong correlation with the diversity of TCR beta. Long-lived donors exceeded aged donors in naive CD4+ cells and diversity.

Combining a sample-barcoded 5' primer with a J-beta primer mix, a second PCR ran for roughly 6 to 12 cycles. TCRdb re-called the 5' RACE reads with MiXCR, one entry per CDR3 protein. The sample has roughly 1,700,000 distinct CDR3 sequences, roughly 30% seen once; the top ten hold 7.7%. The TCR originated in a woman between 25 and 40 years old in good health. J is TRBJ2-5 and V is TRBV29-1, with TRBD2 matching over 7 bases. Sequenced input: blood. Here the CDR3 DNA reads TGCAGCGACGGGGGGTCGGCAGAGACCCAGTACTTC. It specifies CSDGGSAETQYF.